A single T cell receptor (beta chain) is shown here with its context. Antigen unknown. This sample is drawn from a study of cytomegalovirus exposure and HLA in healthy donors. General study findings and limits: A missense DCLRE1C variant was associated with V- and J-gene trimming of TCR beta chains in a later analysis, and an independent cohort replicated the association. Some TCR beta chains (about 180 of them) were listed as cytomegalovirus-associated. TRBV6-2, TRBV6-3 and some other V segments were unresolvable in 87-base-pair reads.

Trimming left V 0 bases short and J 5 bases short, with 13 bases between. The CDR3 runs to 15 residues. Germline V gives CDR1 LNHNV, CDR2 YYDKDF (reference sequence). Primers: 60 Vbeta forward and 13 Jbeta reverse. TCRdb's table, derived via immunoSEQ multiplex PCR, lists solely in-frame clones and lacks some. Its table lists around 150,000 clones. This clonotype was obtained from a woman aged 55-70 years in good health and CMV-seronegative. Specimen: PBMCs. The chain has TRBV15 and TRBJ1-2, with a tentative D call TRBD1 (5 bases). CDR3 sequence reads: CATSREDTSHYGYTF. For the CDR3, the DNA is TGTGCCACCAGCAGAGAGGACACATCGCATTATGGCTACACCTTC.